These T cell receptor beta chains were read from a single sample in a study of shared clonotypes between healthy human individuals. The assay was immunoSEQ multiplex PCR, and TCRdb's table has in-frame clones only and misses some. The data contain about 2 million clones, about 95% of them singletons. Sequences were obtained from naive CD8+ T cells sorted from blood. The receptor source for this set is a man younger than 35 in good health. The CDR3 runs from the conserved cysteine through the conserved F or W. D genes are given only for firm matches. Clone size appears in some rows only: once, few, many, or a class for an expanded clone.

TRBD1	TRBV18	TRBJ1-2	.	CASSPRDSPVYGYTF	TGTGCCAGCTCACCACGGGACAGTCCCGTCTATGGCTACACCTTC
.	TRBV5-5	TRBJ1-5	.	CASSPDSLASNQPQHF	TGTGCCAGCAGTCCCGACAGCCTCGCGAGCAATCAGCCCCAGCATTTT
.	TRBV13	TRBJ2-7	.	CASSQGGVGEQYF	TGTGCCAGCAGCCAGGGGGGCGTTGGGGAGCAGTACTTC
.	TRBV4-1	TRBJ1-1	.	CASSQDGGGNTEAFF	TGCGCCAGCAGCCAAGATGGCGGAGGGAACACTGAAGCTTTCTTT
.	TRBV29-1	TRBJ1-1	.	CSVESLPFEAFF	TGCAGCGTTGAAAGTTTACCCTTTGAAGCTTTCTTT
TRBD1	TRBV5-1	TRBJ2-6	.	CASSLSGTGVAGANVLTF	TGCGCCAGCAGCTTGAGTGGGACAGGGGTCGCTGGGGCCAACGTCCTGACTTTC
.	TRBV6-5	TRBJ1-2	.	CASSYSTESYGYTF	TGTGCCAGCAGTTACTCGACAGAATCCTATGGCTACACCTTC
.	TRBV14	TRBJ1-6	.	CASSQKRGFSYNSPLHF	TGTGCCAGCAGCCAAAAGAGGGGATTCTCCTATAATTCACCCCTCCACTTT
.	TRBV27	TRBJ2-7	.	CASSLNWEQNSYEQYF	TGTGCCAGCAGTCTTAATTGGGAACAGAACTCCTACGAGCAGTACTTC
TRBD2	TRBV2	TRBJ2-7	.	CASSEMGLAGGLQEQYF	TGTGCCAGCAGTGAAATGGGACTAGCGGGAGGCCTCCAAGAGCAGTACTTC
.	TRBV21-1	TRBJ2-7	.	CASSKRRQDLSSYEQYF	TGTGCCAGCAGCAAAAGAAGGCAGGACCTATCTTCCTACGAGCAGTACTTC
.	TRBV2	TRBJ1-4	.	CASSEVVSGSLNEKLFF	TGTGCCAGCAGTGAAGTTGTTTCAGGCAGTCTTAATGAAAAACTGTTTTTT
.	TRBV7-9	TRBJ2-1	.	CASTVTGNEQFF	TGTGCCAGCACCGTAACCGGCAATGAGCAGTTCTTC
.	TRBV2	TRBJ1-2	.	CASSPKSYLEEYGYTF	TGTGCCAGCAGTCCCAAATCTTATTTGGAGGAGTATGGCTACACCTTC
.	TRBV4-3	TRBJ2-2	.	CASSQDSNPRGELFF	TGCGCCAGCAGCCAAGATTCTAACCCTCGGGGGGAGCTGTTTTTT
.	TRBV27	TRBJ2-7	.	CASSLSASSYEQYF	TGTGCCAGCAGTTTATCGGCTAGCTCCTACGAGCAGTACTTC
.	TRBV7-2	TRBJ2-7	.	CASSLVRDTLRDEQYF	TGTGCCAGCAGCTTAGTCCGGGACACCCTCCGTGATGAGCAGTACTTC
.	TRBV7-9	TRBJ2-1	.	CASSFFGRDYNEQFF	TGTGCCAGCAGCTTTTTCGGCAGGGACTACAATGAGCAGTTCTTC
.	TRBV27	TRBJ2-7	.	CASSSLRLLDEQYF	TGTGCCAGCAGTTCGTTACGGCTGCTAGACGAGCAGTACTTC
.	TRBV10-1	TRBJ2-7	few	CASSDQGLSYEQYF	TGCGCCAGCAGTGATCAGGGACTCTCCTACGAGCAGTACTTC
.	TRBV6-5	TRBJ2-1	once	CASSPDTSSGDEQFF	TGTGCCAGCAGTCCGGACACAAGTAGTGGTGATGAGCAGTTCTTC
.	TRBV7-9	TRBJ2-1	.	CAALTGTSLINEQFF	TGTGCCGCACTAACCGGGACTTCCCTTATCAATGAGCAGTTCTTC
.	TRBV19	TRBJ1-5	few	CASSVRDNNQPQHF	TGTGCCAGTAGTGTCCGGGACAATAATCAGCCCCAGCATTTT
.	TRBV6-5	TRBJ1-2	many	CASSPIQFHYGYTF	TGTGCCAGCAGCCCGATCCAATTTCACTATGGCTACACCTTC
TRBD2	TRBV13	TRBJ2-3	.	CASSSLAGGSTDTQYF	TGTGCCAGCAGTTCGCTAGCGGGGGGATCCACAGATACGCAGTATTTT
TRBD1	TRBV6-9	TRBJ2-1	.	CASSFGTGLNEQFF	TGTGCCAGCAGTTTTGGGACAGGGTTAAATGAGCAGTTCTTC
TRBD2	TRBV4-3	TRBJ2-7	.	CASSQVFSGNYEQYF	TGCGCCAGCAGCCAAGTGTTCAGCGGGAACTACGAGCAGTACTTC
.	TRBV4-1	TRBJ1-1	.	CASSQELVQRAFF	TGCGCCAGCAGCCAAGAACTGGTGCAGAGAGCTTTCTTT
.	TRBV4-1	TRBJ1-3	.	CASSQAHWDVTGNTIYF	TGCGCCAGCAGCCAAGCCCACTGGGATGTGACTGGAAACACCATATATTTT
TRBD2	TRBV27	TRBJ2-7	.	CASRLAGAFYEQYF	TGTGCCAGCAGACTAGCGGGGGCCTTCTACGAGCAGTACTTC
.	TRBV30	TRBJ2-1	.	CAWSVTSSYEQFF	TGTGCCTGGAGTGTTACCAGTAGCTATGAGCAGTTCTTC
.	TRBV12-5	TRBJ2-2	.	CASGRTNTGELFF	TGTGCTAGTGGTCGCACGAACACCGGGGAGCTGTTTTTT
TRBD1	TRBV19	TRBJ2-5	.	CASSTGTGPRETQYF	TGTGCCAGTAGTACCGGGACAGGACCTAGGGAGACCCAGTACTTC
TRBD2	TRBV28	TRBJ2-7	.	CASSSSGSSYEQYF	TGTGCCAGCAGTTCTAGCGGGTCCTCCTACGAGCAGTACTTC
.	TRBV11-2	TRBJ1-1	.	CASSLGRNTEAFF	TGTGCCAGCAGCTTAGGTCGGAACACTGAAGCTTTCTTT
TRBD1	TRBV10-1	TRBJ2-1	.	CASSEGTGGNEQFF	TGCGCCAGCAGTGAAGGGACAGGGGGCAATGAGCAGTTCTTC
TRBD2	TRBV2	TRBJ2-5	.	CASTGAGAASGVTQYF	TGTGCCAGCACCGGCGCGGGAGCGGCCAGTGGGGTGACCCAGTACTTC
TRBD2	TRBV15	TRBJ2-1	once	CATSRIREGLDNEQFF	TGTGCCACCAGCAGGATCCGGGAGGGCCTCGACAATGAGCAGTTCTTC
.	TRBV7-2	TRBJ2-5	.	CASSLEGDGPRETQYF	TGTGCCAGCAGCTTAGAGGGCGATGGACCGAGGGAGACCCAGTACTTC
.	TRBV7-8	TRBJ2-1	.	CASSLDVYEQFF	TGTGCCAGCAGCTTAGACGTCTATGAGCAGTTCTTC
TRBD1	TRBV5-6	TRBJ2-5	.	CASSLATGVQTQYF	TGTGCCAGCAGCTTGGCGACAGGGGTTCAGACCCAGTACTTC
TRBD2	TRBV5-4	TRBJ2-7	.	CASSREASRGEQYF	TGTGCCAGCAGCCGGGAGGCCTCAAGGGGCGAGCAGTACTTC
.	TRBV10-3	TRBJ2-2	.	CAISELASNTGELFF	TGTGCCATCAGTGAGCTAGCGTCGAACACCGGGGAGCTGTTTTTT
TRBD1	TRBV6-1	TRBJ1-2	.	CASSSQGAAYGYTF	TGTGCCAGCAGTTCCCAGGGGGCCGCATATGGCTACACCTTC
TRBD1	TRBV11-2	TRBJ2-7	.	CASSLGQSYEQYF	TGTGCCAGCAGCCTGGGACAGTCCTACGAGCAGTACTTC
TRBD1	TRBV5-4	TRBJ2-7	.	CASSLGTGSSYEQYF	TGTGCCAGCAGCTTGGGGACAGGGAGCTCCTACGAGCAGTACTTC
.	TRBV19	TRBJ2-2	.	CASSSGISGELFF	TGTGCCAGTAGTTCCGGGATCTCCGGGGAGCTGTTTTTT
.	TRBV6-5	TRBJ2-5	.	CASSYSGVIWETQYF	TGTGCCAGCAGTTACTCAGGGGTCATCTGGGAGACCCAGTACTTC
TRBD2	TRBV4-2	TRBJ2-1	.	CASSQEGLAGGLLNEQFF	TGTGCCAGCAGCCAAGAGGGACTAGCGGGGGGGCTGTTGAATGAGCAGTTCTTC
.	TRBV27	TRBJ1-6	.	CASRSQVPYNSPLHF	TGTGCCAGCAGGTCACAGGTTCCCTATAATTCACCCCTCCACTTT
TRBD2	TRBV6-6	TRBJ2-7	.	CASRDTSDSYEQYF	TGTGCCAGCAGAGACACTAGCGACTCGTACGAGCAGTACTTC
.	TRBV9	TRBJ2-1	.	CASSVEQGAYNEQFF	TGTGCCAGCAGCGTAGAACAGGGAGCCTACAATGAGCAGTTCTTC
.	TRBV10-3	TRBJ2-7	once	CAISDSLYEQYF	TGTGCCATCAGTGACAGTCTCTACGAGCAGTACTTC
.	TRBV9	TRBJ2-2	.	CASSGDSITGELFF	TGTGCCAGCAGCGGCGACAGTATCACCGGGGAGCTGTTTTTT
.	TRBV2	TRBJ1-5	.	CASGLGQYSNQPQHF	TGTGCCAGCGGCCTTGGGCAATATAGCAATCAGCCCCAGCATTTT
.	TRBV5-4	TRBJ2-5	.	CASSEVWGAEETQYF	TGTGCCAGCAGCGAGGTCTGGGGGGCGGAAGAGACCCAGTACTTC
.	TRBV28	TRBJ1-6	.	CASSLGNVYVGGSPLHF	TGTGCCAGCAGTTTAGGGAACGTCTATGTGGGTGGTTCACCCCTCCACTTT